The source of this TCR beta chain is a study of immune heterogeneity within non-small cell lung tumors. Study-level findings and limits: Identical dominant CDR3 beta clonotypes recurred among a patient's tumor sites, alongside site-unique high-frequency clones.

As template, the study used bulk tumor genomic DNA at about 550 ng per sample. Spaced far apart, several biopsies were taken from each primary tumor during surgery. The study cohort was described as untreated, and its members had newly diagnosed non-small cell lung cancer. They went on to have curative surgery. The trim removed 2 bases at V and 5 bases at J, leaving 10 bases unmatched. CDR1 and CDR2 from the germline V gene are SGHDT and YYEEEE. There are 15 residues in the CDR3. Multiplex PCR amplified TCR beta CDR3 with 32 V and 13 J primers. One entry per CDR3 protein results from TCRdb running MiXCR on the multiplex PCR reads. The sample records about 2,600 distinct CDR3 sequences, about 20% being singletons. By proportion, this clonotype is medium-sized. Its antigen is unknown.

The chain uses TRBV5-6 and TRBJ2-7; 7 bases map to TRBD1. What was sequenced was lung tumor tissue. The sequence came from a woman between 45 and 65 years old with non-small cell lung cancer. For the CDR3, the DNA is TGTGCCAGCAGCTTTCGAGGGGGCCCTTGGGACGAGCAGTACTTC. Translated, it gives CASSFRGGPWDEQYF.